This entry is about one T cell receptor (beta chain). Its antigen remains unknown. This sample stems from a study of CD8 T cells in ankylosing spondylitis. Each CDR3 protein is one row after TCRdb ran MiXCR on the 5' RACE reads. The sample includes more than 650,000 distinct CDR3 sequences, about 10% of them seen just once. Study observations and caveats: In reactive arthritis synovial fluid and blood, some motif variants had been reported before. Reportedly, significant enrichment of disease-linked clones occurred in matched ankylosing spondylitis synovial fluid. Within ankylosing spondylitis blood, a TCR beta motif made up of under 10 highly homologous variants appeared to be characteristic. As for the disease-linked clones, they showed a CD8+ phenotype and occurred at relatively low frequencies in peripheral blood.

Trimming removed 0 bases from V and 7 bases from J; junction bases left unmatched: 11. This CDR3 is 17 amino acids long. Germline CDR1 is SGHAT and CDR2 is FQNNGV. The J gene is TRBJ2-2, the V gene TRBV11-2; TRBD1 matches 7 bases. The receptor comes from a male donor with ankylosing spondylitis. The sample was blood, either unsorted or a sorted T cell fraction (not recorded which). CDR3 residues: CASSLDIWQGVGGELFF. The CDR3 nucleotides are TGTGCCAGCAGCTTAGATATCTGGCAGGGGGTTGGCGGGGAGCTGTTTTTT.